One sample yielded the 18 T cell receptor beta chains listed below, sequenced in a study of T cells in localized non-small cell lung cancer. Profiled with immunoSEQ multiplex PCR; TCRdb holds only in-frame clones, not every one. The table has tens of thousands of clones, roughly 89% seen once. Specimen: peripheral blood, collected before any cancer treatment. Source of these receptors: a male donor aged 60 or over with stage I squamous cell lung carcinoma.

V is TRBV18 and J is TRBJ1-5, with D tentatively TRBD1 (5 bases). The length of the CDR3 is 15 residues. CDR1 is KGHSH and CDR2 is LQKENI in the germline V gene. V lost 2 bases and J lost 1, with 9 bases in between. The CDR3, as DNA: TGTGCCAGCTCACCAAAAGGGGTAAGCAATCAGCCCCAGCATTTT. Translating it yields CASSPKGVSNQPQHF.

The V call is TRBV25-1, the J call TRBJ2-3; D gene ambiguous. The V end was cut by 2 bases, the J end by 0 bases, with 12 bases between. The CDR3 has 16 amino acids. In germline, CDR1 is MGHDK, CDR2 SYGVNS. The DNA for the CDR3 is TGTGCCAGCAGTGAAGGGGTGGAATCTAGCACAGATACGCAGTATTTT. Translating gives CASSEGVESSTDTQYF.

This sequence joins TRBV7-2 and TRBJ1-5; D remains unclear. There are 16 residues in the CDR3. Germline V lookup: CDR1 SGHTA, CDR2 FQGNSA. The V gene lost 2 bases and the J gene lost 1 base, with 12 bases spanning the gap. The CDR3 reads CASSLNGAMSNQPQHF. CDR3 coding DNA: TGTGCCAGCAGCTTAAATGGCGCAATGAGCAATCAGCCCCAGCATTTT.

This clone was seen a single time. V and J are TRBV27 and TRBJ1-2; no clear D. Trimming removed 3 bases from V and 0 bases from J, with 8 bases in between. Germline assignment: CDR1 MNHEY and CDR2 SMNVEV (reference sequence). This CDR3 has 14 amino acids. In DNA form, the CDR3 reads TGTGCCAGCAGTTTCATGGCGACTAACTATGGCTACACCTTC. It yields the protein CASSFMATNYGYTF.

CDR3 DNA sequence: TGTGCCAGCAGGGCCAGCAGGGCTCATCAGCCCCAGCATTTT. Its protein product is CASRASRAHQPQHF. The J gene is TRBJ1-5, the V gene TRBV28; a weak D match, TRBD1 (5 bases). The CDR3 extends over 14 amino acids. Germline V gene data show CDR1 as MDHEN and CDR2 as SYDVKM. Trimming cost V 6 bases and J 5 bases, with 14 bases left between them. Complete variable domain (other parts from reference TRBV28 and TRBJ1-5): DVKVTQSSRYLVKRTGEKVFLECVQDMDHENMFWYRQDPGLGLRLIYFSYDVKMKEKGDIPEGYSVSREKKERFSLILESASTNQTSMYLCASRASRAHQPQHFGDGTRLSIL.

The V call is TRBV27, the J call TRBJ2-3; TRBD1 might be the D (6 bases). The germline CDR1 and CDR2 sequences are MNHEY and SMNVEV (reference sequence). V was trimmed by 3 bases and J by 1 base, leaving 11 bases between them. The CDR3 sequence is 15 residues long. CDR3 bases: TGTGCCAGCAGTTTTAGGGCAGGGGGCACAGATACGCAGTATTTT. It is translated as CASSFRAGGTDTQYF.

In DNA, the CDR3 is TGTGCTAGTGGTTCAGGTAGGACAGGGGGGTCCGAGCAGTACTTC. Translating gives CASGSGRTGGSEQYF. The chain joins TRBV12-5 to TRBJ2-7, with 10 bases lining up with TRBD1. The CDR3 runs to 15 residues. Looked up from germline, CDR1 is LGHNT and CDR2 is FRNRAP. V lost 4 bases to trimming and J lost 6 bases; unmatched junction nucleotides: 9.

The chain recombines TRBV6-1 with TRBJ1-5, with D unclear. With 1 base removed from V and 0 bases from J, the gap between germline ends came to 10 bases. Germline lookup yields CDR1 MNHNS and CDR2 SASEGT. The CDR3 extends over 16 amino acids. The CDR3 bases are TGTGCCAGCAGTGAAGTTCCCGGGAATAGCAATCAGCCCCAGCATTTT. Protein: CASSEVPGNSNQPQHF.

This clone was detected once. The rearrangement joins TRBV30 to TRBJ2-2; D could derive from TRBD1 or TRBD2 (5 bases each). Germline V gene lookup returns CDR1 GTSNPN and CDR2 SVGIG (reference sequence). The CDR3 contains 14 residues. Trimming stripped 2 bases from V and 6 bases from J, with 13 bases between. Written as DNA, the CDR3 is TGTGCCTGGAGTCCTCAGCAGGGAGCCGGGGAGCTGTTTTTT. The encoded protein is CAWSPQQGAGELFF.

Note on this clone: The junction does not match germline at one end; this may be a read error. This same CDR3 is encoded by further DNA sequences in the sample. The chain links TRBV9 to TRBJ1-1, with TRBD1 matching over 7 bases. CDR1 is SGDLS, CDR2 YYNGEE, per germline. This CDR3 has 14 residues. The CDR3 loop is CASSDDRASTEAFF. The CDR3, as DNA: TGTGCCAGCAGCGACGACAGGGCGAGCACTGAGGCTTTCTTT.

This chain links TRBV19 with TRBJ1-4; no reliable D call. V lost 8 bases and J lost 8, with 24 bases in between. Germline values: CDR1 LNHDA, CDR2 SQIVND (reference sequence). This CDR3 comprises 16 residues. This chain's CDR3 is CASQEVEERLNEKLFF. Written as DNA, the CDR3 is TGTGCCAGTCAGGAAGTGGAAGAGCGCCTGAACGAAAAACTGTTTTTT.

This clone was counted once. The genes are TRBV18 and TRBJ1-5, with 9 bases matching TRBD1. The CDR3 is 14 amino acids. The trim removed 2 bases at V and 5 bases at J, leaving 1 base unmatched. Germline values: CDR1 KGHSH, CDR2 LQKENI. CDR3 DNA: TGTGCCAGCTCACCAAGGACAGGGGATCAGCCCCAGCATTTT. Amino acid sequence: CASSPRTGDQPQHF.

The chain employs TRBV19 and TRBJ1-1; D perhaps matches TRBD1 (5 bases). CDR3 length equals 14 residues. Germline CDR1 LNHDA, CDR2 SQIVND (reference sequence). Trimming stripped 3 bases from V and 6 bases from J, with 14 bases between. The CDR3 loop reads CASSIVGGVPEAFF. Written as DNA, the CDR3 is TGTGCCAGTAGTATCGTTGGGGGTGTCCCTGAAGCTTTCTTT.

This rearrangement joins TRBV7-3 to TRBJ2-2; D ambiguous. The CDR3 has 13 residues. Per germline, CDR1 SGHTA and CDR2 FQGTGA. Trimming took off 2 bases at V and 6 bases at J, with 7 bases between the two ends. The CDR3 DNA follows: TGTGCCAGCAGCTTAGGTCCCGCCGGGGAGCTGTTTTTT. It is translated as CASSLGPAGELFF.

The genes are TRBV21-1 and TRBJ2-3; the D call of TRBD2 is as the table states it, not checked on the DNA. TRBV21-1 is labeled a pseudogene. The CDR3 spans 16 residues. The CDR3 DNA is TGTGCCAGCAGCAAAGGAGGCGGGGGGGGCACAGATACGCAGTATTTT. Translation gives CASSKGGGGGTDTQYF.

Turning to this clone: Within the sample, other DNA sequences also encode this same CDR3. The chain uses TRBV30 and TRBJ1-2; 8 positions match TRBD1. V gave up 8 bases and J gave up 4 bases; unmatched junction bases: 9. Germline values: CDR1 GTSNPN, CDR2 SVGIG (reference sequence). The CDR3 is 13 residues long. As DNA, the CDR3 is TGTGCCAAGGAGCAGGGGGCAGGCTATGGCTACACCTTC. As protein: CAKEQGAGYGYTF.

V usage is TRBV6-6 and J usage is TRBJ2-4; 8 positions match TRBD1. This CDR3 comprises 13 residues. Trimming at V came to 7 bases and at J to 6 bases, leaving 5 bases not matched to a gene. The germline gives CDR1 MNHNY, CDR2 SVGAGI (reference sequence). CDR3 bases: TGTGCCAGCATAAAGACAGGGGCAAACATTCAGTACTTC. Amino acids: CASIKTGANIQYF.

The CDR3 here is CASSPTANSPLHF. CDR3 DNA: TGTGCCAGCAGCCCTACAGCAAATTCACCCCTCCACTTT. V usage is TRBV6-5 and J usage is TRBJ1-6, with D unclear. The CDR3 has 13 residues. The germline V gene has CDR1 MNHEY and CDR2 SVGAGI. The V end lost 6 bases, the J end lost 7 bases, and 10 bases lay between the germline ends.